This T cell receptor (beta chain) appears in the sequencing data of a study of cytomegalovirus exposure and HLA in healthy donors. There are 14 residues in the CDR3. CDR1 SEHNR and CDR2 FQNEAQ come from the germline V gene (reference sequence). V shed 7 bases and J 0 bases; nucleotides not matched to a gene: 2. 13 Jbeta primers and 60 Vbeta primers were used for the PCR. The data were produced by immunoSEQ multiplex PCR, yet TCRdb's version contains in-frame clones alone and is incomplete. The table includes under 150,000 clones, approximately 85% detected once. This rearrangement joins TRBV7-9 to TRBJ2-1; 8 bases line up with TRBD1. The sample was PBMCs. The receptor comes from a boy younger than 18 in good health and CMV-seronegative. DNA of the CDR3: TGTGCCAGCATGGGACAGGACTCCTACAATGAGCAGTTCTTC. Translated, it gives CASMGQDSYNEQFF.